The 21 T cell receptor beta chains listed next were all sequenced from one sample in a study of a mutant IDH1 vaccine in newly diagnosed glioma. The protocol was immunoSEQ multiplex PCR, while the TCRdb copy is restricted to in-frame clones and leaves out a portion. The sample yields approximately 43,000 clones, around 79% seen once. No antigen is known for these receptors. The time point was: week 23, last vaccination. In every dose of vaccine, 300 ug of mutant IDH1 20-mer peptide was given alongside topical imiquimod. Sequences were derived from PBMCs, sampled from a glioma patient whose treatment included an IDH1 peptide vaccine. Receptors were obtained from a woman in her 40s with glioma. Some clones in this sample may be carry-over from other donors' samples.

This chain links TRBV5-1 with TRBJ2-7, with 7 bases aligning to TRBD2. Germline V gene lookup returns CDR1 SGHRS and CDR2 YFSETQ. The J segment lost 0 bases and the V segment lost 2 bases, leaving 8 bases of the junction unmatched. This CDR3 has 16 residues. The CDR3 is CASSFSLATNSYEQYF. CDR3 sequence (DNA): TGCGCCAGCAGCTTCTCACTAGCGACAAACTCCTACGAGCAGTACTTC.

The chain has TRBV9 and TRBJ2-7, with D maybe TRBD2 (5 bases). The V end lost 7 bases, the J end lost 6 bases, and 20 bases lay between the germline ends. This CDR3 has 14 residues. Germline V gene data show CDR1 as SGDLS and CDR2 as YYNGEE. The CDR3 here is CASSLGPGSLEQYF. CDR3 coding DNA: TGTGCCAGCTCCCTTGGGCCGGGGAGCCTCGAGCAGTACTTC.

With respect to this clone: Mismatch with germline at one junction end may stem from a read error. V gene TRBV7-7 combines with J gene TRBJ2-1; TRBD1 matches at 8 bases. This CDR3 is 16 amino acids long. Germline values: CDR1 SSHAT, CDR2 FNYEAQ (reference sequence). The CDR3 loop is CASSLRTGGTYNEQFF. The CDR3 nucleotides read TGTGCTAGCAGCTTACGAACAGGGGGTACTTACAATGAGCAGTTCTTC.

This rearrangement joins TRBV2 to TRBJ2-7; no clear D. This CDR3 is built from 14 residues. V was clipped by 6 bases and J by 3 bases, with 15 bases between them. CDR1 is SNHLY, CDR2 FYNNEI, per germline. CDR3 residues: CASSLGQANYEQYF. The DNA of the CDR3 is TGTGCCAGCAGCCTCGGGCAGGCGAACTACGAGCAGTACTTC. Complete variable domain (other parts from reference TRBV2 and TRBJ2-7): EPEVTQTPSHQVTQMGQEVILRCVPISNHLYFYWYRQILGQKVEFLVSFYNNEISEKSEIFDDQFSVERPDGSNFTLKIRSTKLEDSAMYFCASSLGQANYEQYFGPGTRLTVT.

The count of this clone is one. DNA for the CDR3: TGCGCCAGCAGCGCACAGGTAACGAACACCGGGGAGCTGTTTTTT. As protein: CASSAQVTNTGELFF. This chain connects TRBV5-1 to TRBJ2-2; a possible D gene is TRBD1 (5 bases). V was pared by 4 bases and J by 0 bases, with 10 bases between. CDR1 SGHRS and CDR2 YFSETQ come from the germline V gene. This CDR3 is built from 15 residues.

The CDR3, as DNA: TGTGCCAGCAGTCAAGCGGGGGGGCGGAGGACTGAAGCTTTCTTT. It translates to CASSQAGGRRTEAFF. The V and J genes are TRBV7-3 and TRBJ1-1; the D gene is possibly TRBD1 (6 bases). V lost 6 bases and J 5 bases, leaving 19 bases between the germline ends. Germline loops: CDR1 SGHTA, CDR2 FQGTGA. The CDR3 consists of 15 residues. The full variable domain, in which reference TRBV7-3 and TRBJ1-1 provide the parts outside the CDR3, is GAGVSQTPSNKVTEKGKYVELRCDPISGHTALYWYRQSLGQGPEFLIYFQGTGAADDSGLPNDRFFAVRPEGSVSTLKIQRTERGDSAVYLCASSQAGGRRTEAFFGQGTRLTVV.

The chain employs TRBV9 and TRBJ1-6; the D gene is possibly TRBD1 (5 bases). Germline V lookup: CDR1 SGDLS, CDR2 YYNGEE. The CDR3 is made up of 15 amino acids. The V end was cut by 4 bases, the J end by 6 bases, with 14 bases between. The CDR3 DNA sequence: TGTGCCAGCAGCAGGGGTTCCCAGACTAATTCACCCCTCCACTTT. Translating it yields CASSRGSQTNSPLHF.

J is TRBJ2-3 and V is TRBV7-9, with unresolved D. Germline V lookup: CDR1 SEHNR, CDR2 FQNEAQ (reference sequence). The CDR3 is 13 amino acids. The V and J ends lost 5 bases and 5 bases respectively, with 11 bases between them. As DNA, the CDR3 is TGTGCCAGCAGCAGGATAGAGGAAGATACGCAGTATTTT. Translated: CASSRIEEDTQYF.

The chain has TRBV4-1 and TRBJ2-5; D may correspond to TRBD1 or TRBD2 (6 bases each). CDR1 MGHRA and CDR2 YSYEKL come from the germline V gene. The CDR3 is 15 residues long. V was trimmed by 0 bases and J by 5 bases, leaving 13 bases between them. Here the CDR3 DNA reads TGCGCCAGCAGCCAAGATCCGGGGGCGTGGGAGACCCAGTACTTC. It yields the protein CASSQDPGAWETQYF.

The gene calls are TRBV5-1 and TRBJ2-6, with 7 nucleotides matching TRBD1. Trimming cost V 7 bases and J 1 base; bases outside gene matches: 8. The V gene's germline CDR1 is SGHRS and CDR2 YFSETQ. This CDR3 comprises 16 residues. CDR3 sequence: CASVDREESGANVLTF. CDR3 in DNA: TGCGCCAGCGTTGACAGGGAAGAGTCTGGGGCCAACGTCCTGACTTTC.

The chain recombines TRBV27 with TRBJ1-4, with D hard to call. There are 11 residues in the CDR3. V shed 10 bases and J shed 8 bases, with 11 bases lying between them. The germline V gene has CDR1 MNHEY and CDR2 SMNVEV (reference sequence). CDR3 sequence (DNA): TGTGCCACCTCTAAGGGCGAAAAACTGTTTTTT. The encoded protein is CATSKGEKLFF.

The chain recombines TRBV9 with TRBJ1-1; no clear D. CDR1 is SGDLS, CDR2 YYNGEE, per germline. Trimming shortened V by 4 bases and J by 2 bases, and 9 bases separated the two germline ends. This CDR3 spans 13 amino acids. CDR3 region: CASSSNTNTEAFF. DNA of the CDR3: TGTGCCAGCAGCTCAAACACAAACACTGAAGCTTTCTTT.

This clone was seen a few times. The chain uses TRBV4-1 and TRBJ1-5, with TRBD1 matching over 7 bases. Germline V gives CDR1 MGHRA, CDR2 YSYEKL. The CDR3 spans 16 residues. The V and J ends lost 3 bases and 5 bases, in that order; junction bases with no gene match: 10. The CDR3: CASSHQADRNYQPQHF. The CDR3 DNA is TGCGCCAGCAGCCATCAAGCGGACAGGAATTATCAGCCCCAGCATTTT.

This chain links TRBV5-1 with TRBJ2-7; D remains unclear. The CDR3 contains 13 residues. Germline V gives CDR1 SGHRS, CDR2 YFSETQ. V gave up 4 bases and J gave up 0 bases, with 8 bases separating them. The CDR3 coding sequence is TGCGCCAGCAGCCCCAGGCCCTCCTACGAGCAGTACTTC. Its protein product is CASSPRPSYEQYF.

The chain joins TRBV6-6 to TRBJ1-4; D might be TRBD1 (5 bases). The germline V gene has CDR1 MNHNY and CDR2 SVGAGI (reference sequence). The V and J ends lost 7 bases and 6 bases respectively, with 21 bases between them. There are 16 residues in the CDR3. The CDR3 region is CASIQNPDSSYEKLFF. As DNA, the CDR3 is TGTGCCAGCATTCAGAATCCTGACAGCTCTTATGAAAAACTGTTTTTT.

The chain uses TRBV14 and TRBJ2-5; D not resolved. Germline assignment: CDR1 SGHDN and CDR2 FVKESK. V gave up 0 bases and J gave up 5 bases, with 19 bases separating them. The CDR3 loop spans 17 amino acids. The CDR3 sequence: CASSQDQRGQRKETQYF. Written as DNA, the CDR3 is TGTGCCAGCAGCCAAGATCAACGTGGGCAGAGAAAGGAGACCCAGTACTTC.

CDR3 region: CASTSSLGYGYTF. The CDR3 nucleotides read TGTGCCAGCACCAGCAGCTTGGGATATGGCTACACCTTC. The chain uses TRBV6-5 and TRBJ1-2; no clear D. Germline CDR1 reads MNHEY; CDR2 reads SVGAGI. This CDR3 is 13 amino acids long. V was pared by 7 bases and J by 5 bases, with 14 bases between.

A single count supports this clone. The chain employs TRBV2 and TRBJ1-2; 7 bases fit TRBD1. The CDR3 contains 16 residues. Germline values: CDR1 SNHLY, CDR2 FYNNEI. Trimming removed 6 bases from V and 6 bases from J; junction bases left unmatched: 16. The DNA for the CDR3 is TGTGCCAGCAGCGACATTGGACAGGCAGGGATTGATGGCTACACCTTC. Its translation is CASSDIGQAGIDGYTF.

The rearrangement uses TRBV5-6 and TRBJ1-1; D unresolved. The CDR3 totals 13 residues. The V gene lost 4 bases and the J gene lost 5 bases, with 12 bases spanning the gap. The germline V gene encodes CDR1 SGHDT and CDR2 YYEEEE. CDR3 in DNA: TGTGCCAGCAGCCTGAATCTACTGACTGAAGCTTTCTTT. Residues: CASSLNLLTEAFF.

The J gene is TRBJ2-1, the V gene TRBV29-1; 7 nucleotides match TRBD2. With 6 bases clipped from V and 6 bases from J, the junction kept 8 bases outside the gene matches. The CDR3 length is 13 residues. Germline V gene sequence: CDR1 SQVTM, CDR2 ANQGSEA. The CDR3 region is CSVFGGISNEQFF. In DNA, the CDR3 is TGCAGCGTCTTCGGGGGGATTAGCAATGAGCAGTTCTTC.

The chain is built from TRBV20-1 and TRBJ1-1; 7 nucleotides line up with TRBD1. Germline loops: CDR1 DFQATT, CDR2 SNEGSKA (reference sequence). The CDR3 extends over 11 amino acids. The V segment lost 5 bases and the J segment 6 bases; nucleotides outside the gene matches: 3. The CDR3 DNA sequence: TGCAGTGCTTCCGACAGGGCTGAAGCTTTCTTT. Translated, it gives CSASDRAEAFF.